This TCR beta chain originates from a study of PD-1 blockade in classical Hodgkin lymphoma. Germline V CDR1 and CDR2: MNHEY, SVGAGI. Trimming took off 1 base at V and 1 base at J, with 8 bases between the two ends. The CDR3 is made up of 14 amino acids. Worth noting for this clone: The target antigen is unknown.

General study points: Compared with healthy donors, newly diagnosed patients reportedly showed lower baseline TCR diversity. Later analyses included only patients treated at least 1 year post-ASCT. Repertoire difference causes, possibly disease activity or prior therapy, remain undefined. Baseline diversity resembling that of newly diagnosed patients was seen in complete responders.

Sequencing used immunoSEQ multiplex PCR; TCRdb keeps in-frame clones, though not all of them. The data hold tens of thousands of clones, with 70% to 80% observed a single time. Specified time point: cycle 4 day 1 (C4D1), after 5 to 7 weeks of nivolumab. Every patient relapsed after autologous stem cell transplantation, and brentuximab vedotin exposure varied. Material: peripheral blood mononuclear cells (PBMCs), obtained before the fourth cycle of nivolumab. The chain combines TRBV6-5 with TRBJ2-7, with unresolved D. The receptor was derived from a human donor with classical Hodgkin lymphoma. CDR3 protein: CASSYFGSSYEQYF. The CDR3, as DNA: TGTGCCAGCAGTTACTTCGGGTCTTCCTACGAGCAGTACTTC.